One and the same sample provided the 22 T cell receptor beta chains below, sequenced in a study of PD-1 blockade in classical Hodgkin lymphoma. The sample's time point: cycle 4 day 1 (C4D1), after less than 7 weeks of nivolumab. Every patient experienced relapse after autologous stem cell transplantation, and brentuximab vedotin exposure varied. TCRdb's copy holds only in-frame clones and misses some; the assay was immunoSEQ multiplex PCR. Of approximately 9,000 clones listed, about 86% are singletons. Sequences were derived from peripheral blood mononuclear cells (PBMCs), sampled before the fourth cycle of nivolumab. The receptors here all came from a human donor with classical Hodgkin lymphoma.

By sample share, this clone is large. CDR3 nucleotide sequence: TGTGCCAGCAGCTTATCCGGGGGTTATGGAAACACCATATATTTT. Residues: CASSLSGGYGNTIYF. The chain carries TRBV7-3 and TRBJ1-3, with a weak D call TRBD1 (5 bases). Trimming left V 2 bases short and J 3 bases short, with 11 bases between. Per the germline V gene, CDR1 is SGHTA and CDR2 is FQGTGA. The CDR3 consists of 15 residues.

The chain recombines TRBV28 with TRBJ2-5; TRBD2 agrees at 10 bases. The CDR3 extends over 15 amino acids. Germline lookup yields CDR1 MDHEN and CDR2 SYDVKM. V was clipped by 2 bases and J by 2 bases; unmatched bases: 2. CDR3 region: CASSLSGGAQETQYF. In nucleotides, the CDR3 is TGTGCCAGCAGTTTAAGCGGGGGGGCTCAAGAGACCCAGTACTTC.

The chain links TRBV7-9 to TRBJ1-2; a possible D gene is TRBD1 (5 bases). Trimming shortened V by 5 bases and J by 5 bases, and 18 bases separated the two germline ends. Germline V CDR1 and CDR2: SEHNR, FQNEAQ (reference sequence). The CDR3 loop spans 15 amino acids. The chain's CDR3 is CASSPQTRGGYGYTF. CDR3 DNA: TGTGCCAGCAGCCCCCAAACCCGGGGCGGGTATGGCTACACCTTC.

This clone showed up just a few times. This chain joins TRBV6-4 and TRBJ2-3, with 16 bases aligning to TRBD2. CDR1 and CDR2 from the germline V gene are MRHNA and SNTAGT. The CDR3 is made up of 19 amino acids. V shed 4 bases and J 0 bases; nucleotides not matched to a gene: 7. DNA of the CDR3: TGTGCCAGCAGTGCGGGACTAGCGGGGGGGCCTGGAAGCACAGATACGCAGTATTTT. Translating it yields CASSAGLAGGPGSTDTQYF.

This sequence joins TRBV4-3 and TRBJ1-1, with a weak D call TRBD1 (6 bases). The V end lost 3 bases, the J end lost 1 base, and 9 bases lay between the germline ends. Germline CDR1 and CDR2: LGHNA and YSLEER. The CDR3 covers 14 residues. The CDR3 here is CASSHRTENTEAFF. The CDR3 DNA reads as TGCGCCAGCAGCCACAGGACAGAGAACACTGAAGCTTTCTTT.

The chain recombines TRBV19 with TRBJ1-3; D uncertain. Trimming stripped 5 bases from V and 0 bases from J, with 11 bases between. The CDR3 is 15 residues long. Germline CDR1 and CDR2: LNHDA and SQIVND (reference sequence). The CDR3 loop is CASSPRTGSGNTIYF. DNA for the CDR3: TGTGCCAGTAGTCCTCGGACGGGCTCTGGAAACACCATATATTTT.

The genes are TRBV11-3 and TRBJ1-1; no definite D call. There are 13 residues in the CDR3. Germline V gene sequence: CDR1 SGHNT, CDR2 YENEEA. Trimming took off 1 base at V and 4 bases at J, with 7 bases between the two ends. The CDR3 bases are TGTGCCAGCAGCTTAGGGATGGGCACTGAAGCTTTCTTT. It yields the protein CASSLGMGTEAFF. Filled out from reference TRBV11-3 and TRBJ1-1, the complete variable domain reads EAGVVQSPRYKIIEKKQPVAFWCNPISGHNTLYWYLQNLGQGPELLIRYENEEAVDDSQLPKDRFSAERLKGVDSTLKIQPAELGDSAVYLCASSLGMGTEAFFGQGTRLTVV.

This clone has a handful of counts. This sequence joins TRBV19 and TRBJ1-2, with 11 nucleotides matching TRBD1. Germline V CDR1 and CDR2: LNHDA, SQIVND (reference sequence). The CDR3 length is 15 residues. V gave up 7 bases and J gave up 4 bases; unmatched junction bases: 8. DNA for the CDR3: TGTGCCAGTACCCTTAGGACAGGGGGCGTCTATGGCTACACCTTC. It codes for CASTLRTGGVYGYTF.

V is TRBV2 and J is TRBJ1-4; 10 nucleotides line up with TRBD1. CDR1 and CDR2 from the germline V gene are SNHLY and FYNNEI. Trimming at V came to 1 base and at J to 10 bases, leaving 6 bases not matched to a gene. This CDR3 has 15 residues. CDR3 residues: CASSEGDRGSPKLFF. As DNA, the CDR3 is TGTGCCAGCAGTGAAGGGGACAGGGGCTCTCCAAAACTGTTTTTT.

This sequence joins TRBV5-1 and TRBJ2-2; 13 bases align to TRBD2. The V gene end was trimmed by 4 bases and the J gene end by 4 bases; junction bases not matched to a gene: 7. This CDR3 is 17 amino acids long. Germline V gene lookup returns CDR1 SGHRS and CDR2 YFSETQ. The CDR3 sequence is CASSIGLAGASTGELFF. CDR3 in DNA: TGCGCCAGCAGCATAGGACTAGCGGGGGCATCCACCGGGGAGCTGTTTTTT. The full variable domain, in which reference TRBV5-1 and TRBJ2-2 provide the parts outside the CDR3, is KAGVTQTPRYLIKTRGQQVTLSCSPISGHRSVSWYQQTPGQGLQFLFEYFSETQRNKGNFPGRFSGRQFSNSRSEMNVSTLELGDSALYLCASSIGLAGASTGELFFGEGSRLTVL.

This clone was counted only a few times. The genes are TRBV19 and TRBJ1-2; maybe TRBD1 (6 bases). In germline, CDR1 is LNHDA, CDR2 SQIVND (reference sequence). Deletions cut 4 bases from V and 8 bases from J, with 20 bases between. The CDR3 is 15 amino acids. The CDR3 bases are TGTGCCAGTAGTAGAGCCGCGGACAGTATGAACGGCTACACCTTC. The encoded protein is CASSRAADSMNGYTF. Drawing the rest from reference TRBV19 and TRBJ1-2, the complete variable domain is DGGITQSPKYLFRKEGQNVTLSCEQNLNHDAMYWYRQDPGQGLRLIYYSQIVNDFQKGDIAEGYSVSREKKESFPLTVTSAQKNPTAFYLCASSRAADSMNGYTFGSGTRLTVV.

The rearrangement uses TRBV21-1 and TRBJ2-1; TRBD1 is the table's D call, not checked against the DNA. TRBV21-1 is classified as a pseudogene. The CDR3 totals 17 residues. The CDR3 region has the DNA TGTGCCAGCAGCAAAGCGCTAAGGGGCCCCAGGTACAATGAGCAGTTCTTC. Its protein product is CASSKALRGPRYNEQFF.

The rearrangement joins TRBV2 to TRBJ2-1; no clear D gene. The CDR3 covers 15 residues. V was shortened by 0 bases and J by 5 bases, with 11 bases between the two germline ends. CDR1 SNHLY and CDR2 FYNNEI come from the germline V gene. The CDR3 DNA sequence: TGTGCCAGCAGTGAAGCAAGGGTAAGAAACAATGAGCAGTTCTTC. This codes for CASSEARVRNNEQFF.

The chain has TRBV5-1 and TRBJ2-7; 12 nucleotides agree with TRBD2. The CDR3 is 14 amino acids. Germline V gives CDR1 SGHRS, CDR2 YFSETQ. The V gene end was trimmed by 3 bases and the J gene end by 7 bases; junction bases not matched to a gene: 5. This CDR3 reads CASSSLAGGPEQYF. CDR3 coding DNA: TGCGCCAGCAGCTCCCTAGCGGGGGGGCCTGAGCAGTACTTC.

The chain recombines TRBV4-1 with TRBJ2-1; 7 nucleotides agree with TRBD1. The V gene end was trimmed by 7 bases and the J gene end by 4 bases; junction bases not matched to a gene: 7. In germline, CDR1 is MGHRA, CDR2 YSYEKL. The CDR3 consists of 14 residues. The CDR3, as DNA: TGCGCCAGCAAGACGACAGGGCTTTACAATGAGCAGTTCTTC. Protein product: CASKTTGLYNEQFF.

The gene calls are TRBV11-2 and TRBJ1-2; D is unresolved. V was pared by 2 bases and J by 0 bases, with 16 bases between. CDR1 SGHAT and CDR2 FQNNGV come from the germline V gene. This CDR3 is built from 17 residues. The CDR3, as DNA: TGTGCCAGCAGCTTACAGGCAGCTATACTTCCTAACTATGGCTACACCTTC. It specifies CASSLQAAILPNYGYTF.

This clone showed up just a few times. This chain joins TRBV19 and TRBJ1-6, with D unresolved. V lost 5 bases and J 7 bases, leaving 9 bases between the germline ends. Germline values: CDR1 LNHDA, CDR2 SQIVND (reference sequence). The CDR3 loop spans 13 amino acids. CDR3 in DNA: TGTGCCAGTAGTGCGGTATCGAATTCACCCCTCCACTTT. Its protein product is CASSAVSNSPLHF.

V usage is TRBV2 and J usage is TRBJ2-4; 11 bases match TRBD1. Germline values: CDR1 SNHLY, CDR2 FYNNEI. This CDR3 comprises 13 residues. Trimming at V came to 6 bases and at J to 6 bases, leaving 1 base not matched to a gene. The CDR3 is CASRGQGANIQYF. The CDR3, as DNA: TGTGCCAGCAGAGGACAGGGGGCAAACATTCAGTACTTC.

The table lists this clone with a few counts. The V and J genes are TRBV2 and TRBJ1-1; no clear D. CDR3 length: 14 residues. Trimming pared 2 bases from V and 1 base from J, leaving 8 bases between. Germline V gene sequence: CDR1 SNHLY, CDR2 FYNNEI. CDR3 DNA: TGTGCCAGCAGTGAAAGGTTCGGGAACACTGAAGCTTTCTTT. Residues: CASSERFGNTEAFF.

The V gene is TRBV7-9, the J gene TRBJ2-3, with 8 bases aligning to TRBD2. The CDR3 has 18 amino acids. From germline, CDR1 is SEHNR and CDR2 FQNEAQ (reference sequence). After removal of 1 base from V and 0 bases from J, the junction contained 9 bases not matched to a gene. CDR3 in DNA: TGTGCCAGCAGCTTAGGCGGCGGGGGGACCGTTAGCACAGATACGCAGTATTTT. It is translated as CASSLGGGGTVSTDTQYF.

CDR3 protein: CASRPDRGTPLAGGYNYNEQFF. CDR3 in DNA: TGTGCCAGCAGACCTGACAGGGGAACTCCACTAGCGGGGGGGTATAACTACAATGAGCAGTTCTTC. V is TRBV2 and J is TRBJ2-1; 13 bases map to TRBD2. After removal of 6 bases from V and 3 bases from J, the junction contained 23 bases not matched to a gene. Germline loops: CDR1 SNHLY, CDR2 FYNNEI. The CDR3 extends over 22 amino acids. Looking up the rest from reference TRBV2 and TRBJ2-1 gives the full variable domain: EPEVTQTPSHQVTQMGQEVILRCVPISNHLYFYWYRQILGQKVEFLVSFYNNEISEKSEIFDDQFSVERPDGSNFTLKIRSTKLEDSAMYFCASRPDRGTPLAGGYNYNEQFFGPGTRLTVL.

The rearrangement joins TRBV5-5 to TRBJ2-7; D is perhaps TRBD2 (5 bases). V gave up 3 bases and J gave up 0 bases, with 22 bases separating them. The germline CDR1 and CDR2 sequences are SGHKS and YYEKEE (reference sequence). This CDR3 is 18 amino acids long. CDR3 in DNA: TGTGCCAGCAGCTCCAACAACTATGACTATACTTACTCCTACGAGCAGTACTTC. Translating gives CASSSNNYDYTYSYEQYF.